This TCR beta chain derives from a study of post-analysis software for immune sequencing data. Study summary: Disease trajectories encompassed relapsing-remitting, secondary progressive and progressive-relapsing multiple sclerosis. Study observations and caveats: Patients had higher frequencies than controls of a few TRBV segments, including TRBV5-6, TRBV5-1 and TRBV20-1. Samples made in the same batch grouped tightly together by F measure. Normalized Chao1 diversity in multiple sclerosis patients fell significantly below that of controls.

The CDR3 consists of 15 residues. This clonotype was seen only once. Its antigen remains unknown. At one boundary the junction diverges from the germline segment, which might be a read error. Unique-molecular-identifier-tagged TCR beta cDNA libraries were used. TCRdb used MiXCR to reprocess the PCR reads, holding one entry per CDR3 protein. The sample lists roughly 410,000 distinct CDR3 sequences; less than 40% were seen once. The sequence was obtained from a girl between 10 and 17 years old with multiple sclerosis. The chain is built from TRBV12-3 or TRBV12-4 and TRBJ2-3, with TRBD2 matching 9 bases. Sequenced: blood. The CDR3 here is CTSSLGTSSTDTQYF. The CDR3, as DNA: TGTACCAGCAGCCTCGGGACTAGCTCCACAGATACGCAGTATTTT.